This entry features one T cell receptor (beta chain) sequence. This clonotype turned up a few times. Its antigen is unknown. Base qualities are missing; no much larger clone stands one base away. Amplification of TCR beta CDR3 regions was carried out from RNA transcripts. For the first round of RT-PCR on the TCR CDR3, the HTBI primer set was used together with the Qiagen OneStep RT-PCR kit. Libraries were constructed in a second round of multiplex PCR, after which size selection and purification were carried out. Paired-end sequencing of the libraries was performed with 100 bp reads on an Illumina HiSeq2000. On the authors' methods: SOAPnuke was used to process the raw data, with reads discarded if the reads contained adapters or uncalled bases, had a mean Phred below 15, or lacked an exact constant-primer or identifier match. High-quality paired reads were merged with COPE v1.2.5, and unique nucleotide sequences were defined as clonotypes. Clonotypes were aligned to IMGT TRBV, TRBD and TRBJ reference segments using MiTCR v1.1. The analysis was restricted to V-J combinations with a frequency above 0.0001, which together covered 99.2% of the repertoires. The TCS score was defined as F50 (clonal expansion) divided by E x V (chaos), with BLOSUM62-based TCRdist calculated between CDR3 peptides within each V-J. Welch's t-statistics and random forest reduced several hundred V-J features to 13, which were used in a naive Bayes classifier (R e1071). The public reads were quality trimmed at Q25 with fastp and then assembled into clones with MiXCR by TCRdb, keeping productive beta chains. Rows merge per CDR3 protein into single entries with the most common DNA and genes. The V and J calls follow TCRdb's processing rather than the paper's. The sample includes some 300,000 distinct CDR3 sequences, with over 15% observed a single time. The ten biggest clones cover roughly a third of the sample.

The germline V gene specifies SGHRS as CDR1 and YFSETQ as CDR2. The CDR3 runs 15 amino acids, cysteine and phenylalanine included. Only CDR3 DNA is held: 45 bases, read in frame from base 1. V gives up 2 bases and J gives up 5 bases, and the segment between their germline ends measures 16 bases. The sample originates from a study of T cells in Graves' hyperthyroidism and ophthalmopathy (dated by TCRdb to between 2018 and 2021). For the study in its entirety: Peripheral blood was collected at initial diagnosis, before any treatment. TCR V-J signatures able to tell the groups apart were searched for in a discovery cohort of 90 to 100 patients, of whom over 40 had Graves' ophthalmopathy and under 65 had stable Graves' hyperthyroidism. An independent validation cohort of fewer than 20 hyperthyroidism patients and 17 patients who later progressed to ophthalmopathy tested prospective prediction of ophthalmopathy. The 100 or so discovery patients were divided at random into training and test sets in a 7:3 ratio. In addition, the study compared T-cell repertoires in thyroid tissue and in blood from roughly 6 Graves' hyperthyroidism patients. After sampling, hyperthyroidism patients received methimazole starting at 30 mg daily, and ophthalmopathy patients received high-dose intravenous methylprednisolone. The paper describes TCR Vbeta CDR3 sequencing of some 130 peripheral blood samples, made up of roughly 40 ophthalmopathy patients, 70 to 80 hyperthyroidism patients and around 17 progressor patients.

The full study reports these points: During validation, the model predicted progression to ophthalmopathy a median of about 5.9 months ahead of onset, with around 65% sensitivity and 72.22% specificity. No statistical method was used to fix the sample size in advance, and group allocation was not hidden from the investigators. A model built on a 13 V-J signature distinguished ophthalmopathy from stable hyperthyroidism, reaching roughly 88% sensitivity and about 81% specificity in cross-validation and 80%/75% in testing. Blood samples also contained most of the expanded thyroid clonotypes (frequency above 0.001), which suggests that blood repertoires may reflect thyroid immune responses.

Graves' hyperthyroidism was defined as stable when no progression to ophthalmopathy occurred over 18 months of follow-up. Hyperthyroidism patients were aged 18 to 65 years and newly diagnosed, with disease duration of less than 2 months. Exclusion was applied to patients with uncontrolled infections, other autoimmune diseases, pregnancy or lactation. Diagnoses were based on clinical symptoms, serum thyroxine and TRAb, thyroid ultrasound and orbital computed tomography. PBMCs were isolated from roughly 10 ml of fresh peripheral blood by Ficoll-Paque density gradient centrifugation. Total RNA was extracted using Trizol reagent, and RNA quality was assessed on an Agilent 2100 Bioanalyzer.

The rearranged chain carries TRBV5-1 and TRBJ2-5; the D gene is possibly TRBD1, with 6 bases matching. This receptor was identified in a young man with Graves' hyperthyroidism. Source material: blood. Here is the DNA: TGCGCCAGCAGCTTTATTATCAGGGGTCGGGAGACCCAGTACTTC. The resulting protein is CASSFIIRGRETQYF.